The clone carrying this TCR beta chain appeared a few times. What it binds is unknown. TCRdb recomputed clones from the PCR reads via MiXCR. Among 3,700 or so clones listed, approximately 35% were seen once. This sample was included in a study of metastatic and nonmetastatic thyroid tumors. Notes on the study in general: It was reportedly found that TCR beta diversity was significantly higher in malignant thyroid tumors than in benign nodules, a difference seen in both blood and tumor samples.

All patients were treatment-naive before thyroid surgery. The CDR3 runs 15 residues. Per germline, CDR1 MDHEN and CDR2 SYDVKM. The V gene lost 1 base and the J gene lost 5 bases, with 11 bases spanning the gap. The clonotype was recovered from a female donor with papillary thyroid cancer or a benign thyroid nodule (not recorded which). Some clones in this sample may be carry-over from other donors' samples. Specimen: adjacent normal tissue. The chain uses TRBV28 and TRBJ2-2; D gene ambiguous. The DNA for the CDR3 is TGTGCCAGCAGTTTATCTTCAGTTCCTACCGGGGAGCTGTTTTTT. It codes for CASSLSSVPTGELFF.